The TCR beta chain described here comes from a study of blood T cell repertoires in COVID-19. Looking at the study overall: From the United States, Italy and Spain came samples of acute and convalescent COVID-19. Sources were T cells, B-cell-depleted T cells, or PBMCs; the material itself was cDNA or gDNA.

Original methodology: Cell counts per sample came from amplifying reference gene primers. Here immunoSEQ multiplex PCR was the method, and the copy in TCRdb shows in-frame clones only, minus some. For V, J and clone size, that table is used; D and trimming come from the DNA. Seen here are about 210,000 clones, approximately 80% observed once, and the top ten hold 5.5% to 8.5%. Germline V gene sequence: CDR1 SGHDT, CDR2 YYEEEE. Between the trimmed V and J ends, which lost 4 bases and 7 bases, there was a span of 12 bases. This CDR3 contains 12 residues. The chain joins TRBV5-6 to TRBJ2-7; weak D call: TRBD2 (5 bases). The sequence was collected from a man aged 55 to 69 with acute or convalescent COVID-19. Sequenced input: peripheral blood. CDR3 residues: CASSLSPGEQYF. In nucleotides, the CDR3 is TGTGCCAGCAGCCTAAGCCCGGGAGAGCAGTACTTC.